This T cell receptor (beta chain) stems from a study of blood T cell repertoires in COVID-19 (dated by TCRdb to the early 2020s). About the study as a whole: Samples covering the acute and convalescent phases of COVID-19 were provided by collaborators in the United States, Italy and Spain. The material from the prospective study consisted of cDNA or gDNA derived from T cells, B-cell-depleted T cells, or PBMCs. Subjects who had been exposed to COVID-19, were actively infected with it, or had recovered from it provided the deeply sampled blood TCRbeta repertoires that made up the dataset. The repertoires were made available in a free public database intended to serve as a resource for research on the immune response to SARS-CoV-2. Samples were obtained from the ongoing ImmuneRACE study (first 160 participants) and from 1,254 subjects provided by 6 global collaborators. A de-identified subject ID, COVID-19 status, age in years and sex were almost always included in the sample metadata. Where HLA class I and class II types were available, the types were taken from metadata supplied by the sample provider, not from assay-based typing. The full study reports these points: The amount of clinical and demographic metadata varied by source and participant and was provided uncurated.

For this chain, trimming is 1 base at the V end and 1 base at the J end, and the number of junction bases without a gene match is 6. The CDR3 contains 16 residues, cysteine and phenylalanine counted. Only the CDR3 DNA stays, 48 bases, in frame from base 1. From the germline V gene, CDR1 is SNHLY and CDR2 is FYNNEI. Collaborating institutions collected whole blood in K2EDTA tubes following their own protocols. For TCRbeta analysis, collaborators shipped samples as frozen whole blood, isolated PBMCs, or DNA extracted from either of those sample types. The immunoSEQ Assay, a bias-controlled multiplex PCR, was used to amplify TCRbeta CDR3 regions from genomic DNA. In the original analysis: The number of nucleated cells in each sample was estimated from the amplification of reference gene primers within the assay. To quantify the absolute abundance of each unique TCRbeta CDR3 rearrangement, sequence reads were collapsed and filtered. Productive Simpson clonality was computed per sample as the square root of Simpson's diversity index over productive rearrangements. The source is immuneACCESS, and TCRdb retained only in-frame sequences with V and J called. Part of the clones is not carried over; for the studies checked, unresolved V genes explain less than half of this, and the remainder is unexplained. That table gives V, J and clone size, and the DNA gave D and trimming. This sample lists fewer than 120,000 clones; over 60% were detected once. The ten most abundant clones make up approximately 16% of the sample.

As regards this clone: The antigen it binds to is not known. Base qualities are not provided; no much larger clone lies one nucleotide away.

The receptor was derived from a woman older than 75 with active or convalescent COVID-19. The rearrangement combines TRBV2 with TRBJ2-5; TRBD2 aligns with 7 central bases. Material: peripheral blood. The DNA reads TGTGCCAGCAGTGAAGGGACGGGAGGCACCCAAGAGACCCAGTACTTC. Its amino acids are CASSEGTGGTQETQYF.